This TCR beta chain was captured by sequencing in a study of cytomegalovirus exposure and HLA in healthy donors. Study at large: Later analysis reported that the 120 or so validation repertoires shared the platform of the approximately 690 first-cohort repertoires.

Trimming pared 5 bases from V and 4 bases from J, leaving 18 bases between. From germline, CDR1 is MDHEN and CDR2 SYDVKM. CDR3 length equals 15 residues. Notes on this clone: Its antigen is undetermined.

The repertoire was sequenced with immunoSEQ multiplex PCR; TCRdb's copy has only in-frame clones and lacks some. The data hold about 120,000 clones, with about 87% observed a single time. The study, taken as a whole, reports: That first-cohort TCR clusters tended to co-occur in the 95 to 150 validation repertoires was found in a later analysis. Reports showed the classifier diagnosing cytomegalovirus status with high specificity and sensitivity.

The sequenced sample was PBMCs. This receptor was identified in a young woman in good health and CMV-seronegative. J is TRBJ2-7 and V is TRBV28; a weak D match, TRBD2 (6 bases). CDR3 amino acids: CASSPTGTPYYEQYF. CDR3 nucleotide sequence: TGTGCCAGCAGTCCAACCGGGACTCCTTATTACGAGCAGTACTTC.